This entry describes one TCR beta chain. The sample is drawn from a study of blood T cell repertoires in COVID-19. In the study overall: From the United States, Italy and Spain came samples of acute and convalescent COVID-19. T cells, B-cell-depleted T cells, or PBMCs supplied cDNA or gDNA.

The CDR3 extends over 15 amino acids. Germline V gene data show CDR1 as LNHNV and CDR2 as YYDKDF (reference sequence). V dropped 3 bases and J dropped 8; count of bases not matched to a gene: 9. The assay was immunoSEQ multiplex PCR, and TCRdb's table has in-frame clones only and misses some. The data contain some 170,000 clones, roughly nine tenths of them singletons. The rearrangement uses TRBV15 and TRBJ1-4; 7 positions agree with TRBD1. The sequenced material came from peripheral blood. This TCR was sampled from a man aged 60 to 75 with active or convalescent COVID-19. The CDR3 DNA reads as TGTGCCACCAGCAGGCTGGTGGAGGACAGGGAAAAACTGTTTTTT. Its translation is CATSRLVEDREKLFF.